This TCR beta chain was retrieved from a study of blood T cell repertoires in COVID-19 (TCRdb year 2020). About the study as a whole: Samples from collaborators originated in the United States, Italy and Spain and spanned both the acute and convalescent phases of COVID-19. The material from the prospective study consisted of cDNA or gDNA derived from T cells, B-cell-depleted T cells, or PBMCs. The dataset comprised deeply sampled blood TCRbeta repertoires from subjects exposed to, actively infected with, or recovered from COVID-19. A freely available public database, intended as a resource for researchers studying the immune response to SARS-CoV-2, is where the repertoires were released. The samples were drawn from the first 160 participants of the ongoing ImmuneRACE study and from 1,200 or so subjects provided by 6 global collaborators. Nearly every sample came with metadata listing a de-identified subject ID, COVID-19 status, age in years and sex. Where HLA class I and class II types were available, the types were taken from metadata supplied by the sample provider, not from assay-based typing. Here is what the overall study found, with its caveats: The amount of clinical and demographic metadata varied by source and participant and was provided uncurated.

As to this clone: Its antigen is unknown. Per-base qualities were not stored, and no clone one base away is much larger.

TCRbeta CDR3 regions were amplified from genomic DNA using the immunoSEQ Assay, a bias-controlled multiplex PCR. Per the original workflow: The number of nucleated cells in each sample was estimated from the amplification of reference gene primers within the assay. To quantify the absolute abundance of each unique TCRbeta CDR3 rearrangement, sequence reads were collapsed and filtered. For each sample, productive Simpson clonality was calculated by taking the square root of Simpson's diversity index across productive rearrangements. TCRdb mirrors the immuneACCESS table, restricted to in-frame sequences. Some clones are absent from its copies; in checked studies, under half trace to an unresolved V gene, and the reason for the others is unknown. The V and J calls and the clone size are those of that table, but D and trimming were determined from the DNA. The sample table records fewer than 250,000 clones; around four fifths of these occur just once. The ten most abundant clones make up roughly 2.9% of the sample.

V lost 4 bases and J lost 3 bases; the stretch between them is 10 bases long. From the germline V gene (reference sequence), CDR1 is SEHNR and CDR2 is FQNEAQ. Reading from cysteine to phenylalanine, the CDR3 counts 13 amino acids. Only the CDR3 DNA stays, 39 bases, in frame from base 1. Each collaborating institution followed its own protocols to collect whole blood in K2EDTA tubes. Collaborator samples were shipped for TCRbeta analysis as frozen whole blood, isolated PBMCs, or DNA extracted from either sample type. The clonotype was recovered from a man over 45 with active or convalescent COVID-19. Here the chain combines TRBV7-9 and TRBJ2-7; matching of 6 bases hints at TRBD2 as the D gene. Sequencing was carried out using peripheral blood. The DNA sequence is TGTGCCAGCAGCTCTTCGGGGGTCTACGAGCAGTACTTC. Translated, this is CASSSSGVYEQYF.